Below are 9 T cell receptor beta chains sequenced from a single sample in a study of T cell responses to AZD1222 COVID-19 vaccine. Libraries were prepared by immunoSEQ multiplex PCR; TCRdb keeps only in-frame clonotypes and omits some of them. The sample includes about 61,000 clones, about 90% seen only once; the top ten take around 4.9%. Sample: peripheral blood, taken on day 0 of AZD1222 vaccination. The receptors derive from an adult in good health.

The V gene is TRBV13, the J gene TRBJ1-6; D gene uncertain. Germline values: CDR1 PRHDT, CDR2 FYEKMQ (reference sequence). The V gene lost 4 bases and the J gene lost 0 bases, with 7 bases spanning the gap. The CDR3 contains 15 residues. The CDR3 reads CASSSPGSYNSPLHF. DNA for the CDR3: TGTGCCAGCAGCTCCCCGGGCTCCTATAATTCACCCCTCCACTTT.

The chain couples TRBV7-9 to TRBJ1-5; a weak D match, TRBD1 (5 bases). V was trimmed by 3 bases and J by 6 bases, leaving 12 bases between them. This CDR3 has 14 residues. Germline CDR1 is SEHNR and CDR2 is FQNEAQ (reference sequence). As DNA, the CDR3 is TGTGCCAGCAGCTTGGGCAGGGTGGGTCAGCCCCAGCATTTT. Translated, it gives CASSLGRVGQPQHF.

CDR3 nucleotides: TGTGCCAGCAGCCAGGACGGTAATCAGCCCCAGCATTTT. Translation: CASSQDGNQPQHF. The gene calls are TRBV9 and TRBJ1-5; no reliable D call. CDR3 length: 13 residues. CDR1 is SGDLS and CDR2 is YYNGEE in the germline V gene. Between the trimmed V and J ends, which lost 4 bases and 4 bases, there was a span of 9 bases.

The rearrangement uses TRBV7-3 and TRBJ2-1; no clear D. V lost 1 base and J 6 bases, leaving 4 bases between the germline ends. From germline, CDR1 is SGHTA and CDR2 FQGTGA. This CDR3 is 12 amino acids long. This chain's CDR3 is CASSLISNEQFF. The DNA for the CDR3 is TGTGCCAGCAGCTTAATCAGCAATGAGCAGTTCTTC.

V usage is TRBV5-1 and J usage is TRBJ2-6; TRBD2 might be the D (6 bases). Germline V CDR1 and CDR2: SGHRS, YFSETQ. V was shortened by 4 bases and J by 5 bases, with 22 bases between the two germline ends. This CDR3 has 18 residues. The CDR3 reads CASSPGTSQAFRANVLTF. The CDR3 nucleotides are TGCGCCAGCAGCCCTGGGACTTCCCAAGCTTTTAGGGCCAACGTCCTGACTTTC.

The chain employs TRBV3-1 (or the pseudogene TRBV3-2) and TRBJ2-7, with D possibly called TRBD1 or TRBD2 (5 bases each). This CDR3 comprises 14 residues. V gave up 2 bases and J gave up 7 bases, with 15 bases separating them. Germline-derived CDR1 and CDR2 are LGHDT and YNNKEL (reference sequence). The DNA for the CDR3 is TGTGCCAGCAGCCAACCAGGGACCAAACCAGAGCAGTACTTC. Translated: CASSQPGTKPEQYF.

The chain joins TRBV7-2 to TRBJ2-7; 8 bases fit TRBD1. Germline CDR1 is SGHTA and CDR2 is FQGNSA. Trimming at V came to 5 bases and at J to 8 bases, leaving 11 bases not matched to a gene. The length of the CDR3 is 14 residues. The chain's CDR3 is CASSLKTGVDKQYF. The CDR3 bases are TGTGCCAGCAGCCTAAAGACAGGGGTAGACAAGCAGTACTTC.

This clone was picked up one time. V is TRBV11-2 and J is TRBJ1-2; 7 bases map to TRBD1. The V segment lost 1 base and the J segment 0 bases; nucleotides outside the gene matches: 5. The germline V gene has CDR1 SGHAT and CDR2 FQNNGV. CDR3 length: 16 amino acids. The CDR3 loop reads CASSLAGQGANYGYTF. The CDR3 coding sequence is TGTGCCAGCAGCTTAGCGGGGCAGGGGGCTAACTATGGCTACACCTTC.

The rearrangement links TRBV18 to TRBJ1-6, with 9 bases aligning to TRBD1. Germline V CDR1 and CDR2: KGHSH, LQKENI. The CDR3 consists of 15 residues. J gave up 7 bases and V 5 bases, and 6 bases lay outside the gene matches. For the CDR3, the DNA is TGTGCCAGCTCAAAGGGGGACAGGGAGAATTCACCCCTCCACTTT. Translated, it gives CASSKGDRENSPLHF.